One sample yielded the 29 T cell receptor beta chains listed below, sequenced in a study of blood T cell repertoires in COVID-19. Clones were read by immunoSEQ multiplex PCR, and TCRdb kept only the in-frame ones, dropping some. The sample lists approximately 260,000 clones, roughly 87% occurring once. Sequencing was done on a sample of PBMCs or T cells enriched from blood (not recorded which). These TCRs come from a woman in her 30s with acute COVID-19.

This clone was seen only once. The CDR3 DNA follows: TGCGCCAGCAGCCCCACAAGCGGGGCCCCTAGCACAGATACGCAGTATTTT. This encodes CASSPTSGAPSTDTQYF. The chain links TRBV5-1 to TRBJ2-3; 7 bases align to TRBD2. Germline CDR1 and CDR2: SGHRS and YFSETQ. The CDR3 sequence is 17 residues long. The J segment lost 0 bases and the V segment lost 4 bases, leaving 11 bases of the junction unmatched.

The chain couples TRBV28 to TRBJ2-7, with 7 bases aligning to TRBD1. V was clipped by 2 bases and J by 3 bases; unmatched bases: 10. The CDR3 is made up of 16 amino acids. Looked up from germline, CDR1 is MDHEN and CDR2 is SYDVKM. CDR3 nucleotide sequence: TGTGCCAGCAGTTTAGTGGGCAGGGGGATCCTCTACGAGCAGTACTTC. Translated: CASSLVGRGILYEQYF.

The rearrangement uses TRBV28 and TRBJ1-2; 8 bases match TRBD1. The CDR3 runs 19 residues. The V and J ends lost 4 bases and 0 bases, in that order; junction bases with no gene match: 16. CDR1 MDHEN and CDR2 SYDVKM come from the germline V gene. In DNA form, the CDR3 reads TGTGCCAGCAGTTCTCTTATATCCGGGACAGGATTAGCTAACTATGGCTACACCTTC. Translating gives CASSSLISGTGLANYGYTF.

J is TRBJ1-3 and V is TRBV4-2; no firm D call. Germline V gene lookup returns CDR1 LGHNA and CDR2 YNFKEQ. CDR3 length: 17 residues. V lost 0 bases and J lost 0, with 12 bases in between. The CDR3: CASSQDPQTLSGNTIYF. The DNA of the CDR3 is TGTGCCAGCAGCCAAGATCCCCAGACACTCTCTGGAAACACCATATATTTT.

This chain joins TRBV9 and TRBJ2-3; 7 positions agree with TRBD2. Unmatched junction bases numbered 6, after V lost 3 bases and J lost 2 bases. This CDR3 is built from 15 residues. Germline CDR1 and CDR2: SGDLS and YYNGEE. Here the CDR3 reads CASSGSGVFTDTQYF. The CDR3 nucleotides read TGTGCCAGCAGCGGGAGCGGGGTCTTCACAGATACGCAGTATTTT.

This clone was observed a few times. CDR3 nucleotides: TGTGCCAGCAGCCCCATTGCGGGATTCCAAGAGACCCAGTACTTC. Its protein is CASSPIAGFQETQYF. J is TRBJ2-5 and V is TRBV5-4, with D tentatively TRBD2 (6 bases). The V end lost 4 bases, the J end lost 1 base, and 14 bases lay between the germline ends. The CDR3 totals 15 residues. Germline V gives CDR1 SGHNT, CDR2 YYREEE (reference sequence).

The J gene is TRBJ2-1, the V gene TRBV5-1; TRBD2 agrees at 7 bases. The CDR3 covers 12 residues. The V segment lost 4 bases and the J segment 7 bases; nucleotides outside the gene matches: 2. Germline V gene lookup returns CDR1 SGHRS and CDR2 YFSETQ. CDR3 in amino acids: CASSPGGNEQFF. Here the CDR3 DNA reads TGCGCCAGCAGCCCCGGGGGGAATGAGCAGTTCTTC.

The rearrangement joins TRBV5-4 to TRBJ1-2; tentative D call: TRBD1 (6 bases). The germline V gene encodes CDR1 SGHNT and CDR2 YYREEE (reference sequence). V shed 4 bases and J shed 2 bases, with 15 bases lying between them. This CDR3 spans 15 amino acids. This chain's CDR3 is CASSREGVNNYGYTF. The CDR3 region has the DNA TGTGCCAGCAGCCGGGAGGGGGTAAACAACTATGGCTACACCTTC.

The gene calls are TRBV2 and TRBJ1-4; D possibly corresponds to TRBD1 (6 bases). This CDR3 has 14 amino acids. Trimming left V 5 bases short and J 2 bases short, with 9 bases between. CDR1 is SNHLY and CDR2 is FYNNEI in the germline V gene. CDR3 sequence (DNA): TGTGCCAGCAGTCAGGGGCTGACTAATGAAAAACTGTTTTTT. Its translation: CASSQGLTNEKLFF.

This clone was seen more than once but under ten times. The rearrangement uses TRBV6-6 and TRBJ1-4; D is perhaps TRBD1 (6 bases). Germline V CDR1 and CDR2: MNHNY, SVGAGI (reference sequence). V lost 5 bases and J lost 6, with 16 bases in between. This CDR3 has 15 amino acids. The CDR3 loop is CASSTNRDGDEKLFF. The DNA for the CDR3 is TGTGCCAGCAGTACTAACAGGGATGGGGATGAAAAACTGTTTTTT.

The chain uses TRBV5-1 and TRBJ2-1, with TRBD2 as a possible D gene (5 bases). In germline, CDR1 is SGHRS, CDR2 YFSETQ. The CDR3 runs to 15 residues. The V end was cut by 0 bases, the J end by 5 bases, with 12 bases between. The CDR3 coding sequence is TGCGCCAGCAGCTTGGCGGGGTCCGAGAACAATGAGCAGTTCTTC. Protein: CASSLAGSENNEQFF.

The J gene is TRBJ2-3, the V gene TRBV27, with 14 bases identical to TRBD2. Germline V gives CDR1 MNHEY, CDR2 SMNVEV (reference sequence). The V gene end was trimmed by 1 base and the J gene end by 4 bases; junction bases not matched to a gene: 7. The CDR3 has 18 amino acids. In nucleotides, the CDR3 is TGTGCCAGCAGTTTATGGGGACTAGCGGGAGTCGGCGCAGATACGCAGTATTTT. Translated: CASSLWGLAGVGADTQYF.

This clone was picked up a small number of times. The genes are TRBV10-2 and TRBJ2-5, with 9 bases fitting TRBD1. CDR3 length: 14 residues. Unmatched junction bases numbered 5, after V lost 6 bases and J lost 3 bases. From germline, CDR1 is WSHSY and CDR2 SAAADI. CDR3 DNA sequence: TGCGCCAGCAGGGGGACAGGGTTCGAAGAGACCCAGTACTTC. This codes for CASRGTGFEETQYF.

Here the CDR3 DNA reads TGTGCCACCAGCAGGGCAAGGGACAGGGGACTCTCTGGGGCCAACGTCCTGACTTTC. Encoded protein: CATSRARDRGLSGANVLTF. V gene TRBV15 combines with J gene TRBJ2-6, with TRBD1 identical over 10 bases. Trimming removed 3 bases from V and 0 bases from J; junction bases left unmatched: 8. The CDR3 loop spans 19 amino acids. Germline values: CDR1 LNHNV, CDR2 YYDKDF (reference sequence).

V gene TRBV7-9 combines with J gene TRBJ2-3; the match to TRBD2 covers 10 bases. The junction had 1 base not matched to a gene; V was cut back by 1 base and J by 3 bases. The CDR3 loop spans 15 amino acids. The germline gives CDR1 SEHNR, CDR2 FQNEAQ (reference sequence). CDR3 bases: TGTGCCAGCAGCTTAGAACTAGCGGGAACAGATACGCAGTATTTT. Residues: CASSLELAGTDTQYF.

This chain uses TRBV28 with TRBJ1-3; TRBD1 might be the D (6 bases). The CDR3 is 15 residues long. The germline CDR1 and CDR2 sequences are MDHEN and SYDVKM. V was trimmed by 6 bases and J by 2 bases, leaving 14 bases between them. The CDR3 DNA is TGTGCCAGCAGAGAAGCAGGGACACCTGGAAACACCATATATTTT. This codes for CASREAGTPGNTIYF. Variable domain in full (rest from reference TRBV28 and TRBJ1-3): DVKVTQSSRYLVKRTGEKVFLECVQDMDHENMFWYRQDPGLGLRLIYFSYDVKMKEKGDIPEGYSVSREKKERFSLILESASTNQTSMYLCASREAGTPGNTIYFGEGSWLTVV.

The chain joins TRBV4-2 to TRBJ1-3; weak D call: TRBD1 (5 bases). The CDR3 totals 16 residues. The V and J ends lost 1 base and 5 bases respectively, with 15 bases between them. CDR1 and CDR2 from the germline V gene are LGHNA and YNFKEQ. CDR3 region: CASSQGEGARRNTIYF. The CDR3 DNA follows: TGTGCCAGCAGCCAAGGAGAAGGGGCGCGGAGAAACACCATATATTTT.

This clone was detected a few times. CDR3 nucleotides: TGTGCCAGCAGCCAAGAACCCCGGAGGGCCTTAGAGCAGTACTTC. This codes for CASSQEPRRALEQYF. V is TRBV3-1 (or the pseudogene TRBV3-2) and J is TRBJ2-7; possibly TRBD2 for D (6 bases). Trimming removed 0 bases at V and 7 bases at J, with 16 bases between. This CDR3 region has 15 residues. CDR1 and CDR2 from the germline V gene are LGHDT and YNNKEL (reference sequence).

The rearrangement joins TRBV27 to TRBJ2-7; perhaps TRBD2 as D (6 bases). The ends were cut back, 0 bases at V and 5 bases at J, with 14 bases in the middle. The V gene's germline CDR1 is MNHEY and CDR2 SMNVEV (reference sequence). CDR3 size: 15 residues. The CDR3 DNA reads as TGTGCCAGCAGTTTATCTCAGGGCCCGGGGGACGAGCAGTACTTC. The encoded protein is CASSLSQGPGDEQYF.

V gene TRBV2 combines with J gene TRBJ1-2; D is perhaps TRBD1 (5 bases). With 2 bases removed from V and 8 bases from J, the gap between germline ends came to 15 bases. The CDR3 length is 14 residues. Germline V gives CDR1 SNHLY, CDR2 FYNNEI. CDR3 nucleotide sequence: TGTGCCAGCAGTGAATGGCTTACTCAGGGCGGCTACACCTTC. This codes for CASSEWLTQGGYTF.

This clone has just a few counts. CDR3 in amino acids: CATSNNQGFGTEAFF. The CDR3 bases are TGTGCCACCAGCAACAACCAGGGTTTTGGCACTGAAGCTTTCTTT. The chain recombines TRBV15 with TRBJ1-1, with D possibly matching TRBD1 (5 bases). The CDR3 spans 15 residues. V was trimmed by 4 bases and J by 4 bases, leaving 16 bases between them. Looked up from germline, CDR1 is LNHNV and CDR2 is YYDKDF (reference sequence).

The CDR3 DNA reads as TGTGCCAGCAGTCTATATACACCCGGGACAGGAGTAGACGATGAAAAACTGTTTTTT. This gives the protein CASSLYTPGTGVDDEKLFF. The chain recombines TRBV27 with TRBJ1-4; 8 positions match TRBD1. V shed 5 bases, J shed 6 bases, and the junction held 20 bases outside the gene matches. The CDR3 consists of 19 residues. CDR1 and CDR2 (germline): MNHEY, SMNVEV (reference sequence).

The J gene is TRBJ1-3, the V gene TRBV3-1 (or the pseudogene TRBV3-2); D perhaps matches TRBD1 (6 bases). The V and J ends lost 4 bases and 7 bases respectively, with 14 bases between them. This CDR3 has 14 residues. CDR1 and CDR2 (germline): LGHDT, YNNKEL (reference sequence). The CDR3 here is CASSPKGQWNTIYF. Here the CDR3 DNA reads TGTGCCAGCAGCCCTAAGGGACAATGGAACACCATATATTTT.

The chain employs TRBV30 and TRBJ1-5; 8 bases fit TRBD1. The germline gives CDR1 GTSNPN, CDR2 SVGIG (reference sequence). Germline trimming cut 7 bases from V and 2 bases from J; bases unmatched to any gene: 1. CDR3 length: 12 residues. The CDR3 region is CALQGGNQPQHF. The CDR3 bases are TGTGCCTTACAGGGGGGCAATCAGCCCCAGCATTTT.

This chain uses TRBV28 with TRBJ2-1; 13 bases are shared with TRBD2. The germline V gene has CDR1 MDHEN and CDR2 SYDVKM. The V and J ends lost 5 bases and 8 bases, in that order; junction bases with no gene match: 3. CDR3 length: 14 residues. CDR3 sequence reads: CASSKTSGRYEQFF. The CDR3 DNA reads TGTGCCAGCAGTAAGACTAGCGGGAGGTATGAGCAGTTCTTC.

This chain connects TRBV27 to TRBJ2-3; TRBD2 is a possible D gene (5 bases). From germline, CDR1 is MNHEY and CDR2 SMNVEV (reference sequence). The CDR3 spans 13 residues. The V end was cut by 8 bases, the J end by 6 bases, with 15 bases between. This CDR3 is CASCPRGWDTQYF. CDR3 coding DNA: TGTGCCAGCTGTCCCCGGGGATGGGATACGCAGTATTTT.

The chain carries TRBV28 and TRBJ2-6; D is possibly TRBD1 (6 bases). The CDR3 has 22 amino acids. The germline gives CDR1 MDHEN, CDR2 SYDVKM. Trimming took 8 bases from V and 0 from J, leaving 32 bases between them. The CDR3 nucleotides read TGTGCCAGCGTCATCAGATCGGGTCGGACAGCCGTAACATCCTCTGGGGCCAACGTCCTGACTTTC. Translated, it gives CASVIRSGRTAVTSSGANVLTF.

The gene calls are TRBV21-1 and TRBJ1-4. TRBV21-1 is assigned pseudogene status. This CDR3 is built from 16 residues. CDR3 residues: CASSRGGLGFNEKLFF. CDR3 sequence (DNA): TGTGCCAGCAGCAGAGGAGGGCTTGGGTTTAATGAAAAACTGTTTTTT.

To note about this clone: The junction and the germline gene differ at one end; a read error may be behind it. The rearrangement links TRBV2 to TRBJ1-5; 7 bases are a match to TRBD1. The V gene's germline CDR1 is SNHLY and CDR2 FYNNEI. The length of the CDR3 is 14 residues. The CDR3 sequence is CASREGQANQPQHF. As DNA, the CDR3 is TGTGCCAGCAGGGAAGGACAGGCCAATCAGCCCCAGCATTTT.